A selection of T cell receptor beta chains follows, all from one sample in a study of T-cell memory formation after mild COVID-19. TCRdb recomputed calls from the 5' RACE reads with MiXCR, one row per CDR3 protein. The sample includes fewer than 650,000 distinct CDR3 sequences, roughly a sixth of them seen just once. The sample was PBMCs or a T cell subset sorted from them (not recorded which). These receptors originate from an adult woman who had mild COVID-19 (a few samples of this study predate the infection). Cell type and time point are not known. The CDR3 runs from the conserved cysteine through the conserved F or W.

TRBV20-1	TRBJ1-6	CSASEVRSYNSPLHF
TRBV4-2	TRBJ2-3	CASSQGAHLGTDTQYF
TRBV30	TRBJ2-7	CAWSLGYYEQYF
TRBV11-2	TRBJ2-2	CASSPGTSGANTGELFF
TRBV5-1	TRBJ2-2	CASSSPRRQGPGDANTGELFF
TRBV5-1	TRBJ2-2	CASSLGSGTANTGELFF
TRBV11-1	TRBJ2-5	CASSLLAGAQYF
TRBV19	TRBJ1-2	CASSELGQIYGYTF
TRBV14	TRBJ2-1	CASSQGLINEQFF
TRBV29-1	TRBJ2-6	CSAVVRRGGYSGANVLTF
TRBV5-4	TRBJ2-1	CASSSAGSVNEQFF
TRBV15	TRBJ2-1	CATSRDSGQINEQFF
TRBV6-2/TRBV6-3	TRBJ2-1	CASSYSRIRDSYNEQFF
TRBV4-1	TRBJ1-6	CASSQGTGNSPLHF
TRBV9	TRBJ1-2	CASSVLSGSYGYTF
TRBV7-2	TRBJ2-5	CASSLAGTVKETQYF